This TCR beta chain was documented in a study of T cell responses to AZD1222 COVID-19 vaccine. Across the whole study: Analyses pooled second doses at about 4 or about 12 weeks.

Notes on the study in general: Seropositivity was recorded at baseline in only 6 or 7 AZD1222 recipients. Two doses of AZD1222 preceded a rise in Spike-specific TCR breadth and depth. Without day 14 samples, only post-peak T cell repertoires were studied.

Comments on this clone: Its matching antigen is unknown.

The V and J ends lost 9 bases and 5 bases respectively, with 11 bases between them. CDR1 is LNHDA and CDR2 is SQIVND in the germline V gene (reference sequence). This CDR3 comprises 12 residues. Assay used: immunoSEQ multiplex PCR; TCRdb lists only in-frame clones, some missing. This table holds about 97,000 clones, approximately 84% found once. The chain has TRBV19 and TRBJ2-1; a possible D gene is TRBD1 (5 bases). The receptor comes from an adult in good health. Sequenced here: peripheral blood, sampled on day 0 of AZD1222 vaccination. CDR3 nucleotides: TGTGCCAGCAAAAGACAGAACAATGAGCAGTTCTTC. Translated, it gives CASKRQNNEQFF.